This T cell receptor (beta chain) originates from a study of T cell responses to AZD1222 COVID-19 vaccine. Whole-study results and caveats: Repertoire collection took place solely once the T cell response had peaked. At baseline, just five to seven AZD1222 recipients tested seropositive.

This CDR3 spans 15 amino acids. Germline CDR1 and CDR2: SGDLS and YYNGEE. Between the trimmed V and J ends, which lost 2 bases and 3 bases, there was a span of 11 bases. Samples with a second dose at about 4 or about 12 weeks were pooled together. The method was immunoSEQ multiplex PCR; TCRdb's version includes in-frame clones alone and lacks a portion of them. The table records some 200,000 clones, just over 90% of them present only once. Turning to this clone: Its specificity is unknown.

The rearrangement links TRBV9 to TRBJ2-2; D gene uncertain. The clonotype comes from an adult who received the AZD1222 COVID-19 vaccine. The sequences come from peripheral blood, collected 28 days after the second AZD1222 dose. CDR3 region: CASSVEDIYTGELFF. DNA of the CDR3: TGTGCCAGCAGCGTTGAGGATATCTACACCGGGGAGCTGTTTTTT.